This T cell receptor beta chain came from a study of identical twins. Study-wide results and caveats: Partial confounding of zero-insertion analyses by invariant MAIT and iNKT cells was possible. Abundant beta clonotypes from cord blood had fewer insertions, unlike memory repertoires, which showed none. Alpha sequences that were out-of-frame and twin-shared showed an excess of low generation probability.

This clonotype was observed a few times. The antigen remains unidentified. All donors comprised healthy Caucasians. MiXCR, applied by TCRdb to the 5' RACE reads, yields one record per CDR3 protein. The sample lists 1.5 million to 2 million distinct CDR3 sequences, under 35% seen once, with about 0.27% in the top ten. The CDR3 is 15 amino acids. V was pared by 2 bases and J by 2 bases, with 5 bases of the junction left unmatched. Germline-derived CDR1 and CDR2 are MNHNS and SASEGT. The receptor comes from a newborn girl in good health. Sequencing was carried out using cord blood. This chain connects TRBV6-1 to TRBJ2-7, with 8 nucleotides matching TRBD2. The DNA for the CDR3 is TGTGCCAGCAGTGAACCCGGGACTAGACCCTACGAGCAGTACTTC. It is translated as CASSEPGTRPYEQYF.